This TCR beta chain is drawn from a study of T cells in Graves' hyperthyroidism and ophthalmopathy. What was amplified from RNA transcripts were TCR beta CDR3 regions. An initial round of RT-PCR targeting the TCR CDR3 relied on the HTBI primer set. One entry per CDR3 protein results from TCRdb running MiXCR on the multiplex PCR reads. Of around 500,000 distinct CDR3 sequences listed, about 15% are singletons. This clonotype was picked up a small number of times. This CDR3 has 14 residues. Germline CDR1 and CDR2: MNHEY and SMNVEV (reference sequence). Unmatched junction bases numbered 4, after V lost 5 bases and J lost 4 bases.

Source material: blood. This TCR derives from a woman aged 40-49 years with Graves' hyperthyroidism. This sequence joins TRBV27 and TRBJ1-4; the match to TRBD1 covers 7 bases. The CDR3, as DNA: TGTGCCAGCAGTCTCAACAGGGGTAATGAAAAACTGTTTTTT. Translation: CASSLNRGNEKLFF.